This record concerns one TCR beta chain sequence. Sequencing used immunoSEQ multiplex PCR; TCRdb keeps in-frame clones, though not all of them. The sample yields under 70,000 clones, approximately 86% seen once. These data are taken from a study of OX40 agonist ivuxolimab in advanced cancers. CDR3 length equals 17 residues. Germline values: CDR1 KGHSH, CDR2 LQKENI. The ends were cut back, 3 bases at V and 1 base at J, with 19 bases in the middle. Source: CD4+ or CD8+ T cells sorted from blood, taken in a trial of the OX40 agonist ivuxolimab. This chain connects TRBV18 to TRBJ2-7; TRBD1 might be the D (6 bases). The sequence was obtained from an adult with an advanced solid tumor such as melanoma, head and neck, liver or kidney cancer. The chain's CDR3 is CASSPAKGFGQSYEQYF. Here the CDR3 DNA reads TGTGCCAGCTCACCCGCAAAGGGATTCGGACAGTCCTACGAGCAGTACTTC. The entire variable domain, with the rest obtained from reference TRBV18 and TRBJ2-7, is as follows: NAGVMQNPRHLVRRRGQEARLRCSPMKGHSHVYWYRQLPEEGLKFMVYLQKENIIDESGMPKERFSAEFPKEGPSILRIQQVVRGDSAAYFCASSPAKGFGQSYEQYFGPGTRLTVT.